The 5 T cell receptor beta chains given below trace back to one sample, sequenced in a study of tumor-infiltrating lymphocytes in primary liver carcinoma. cDNA specific to TCR beta was made from 450 to 500 ng of total RNA, with a constant-region primer employed for priming. Researchers made the TCR beta libraries by running three nested multiplex PCR rounds with slightly modified ARM-PCR. In the first two PCR rounds, TRBV1-TRBV30 forward primers were paired with a C-beta reverse primer, and each round lasted roughly 9 cycles. TCRdb re-analysed the multiplex PCR reads in MiXCR, keeping a single row per CDR3 protein. Seen here are approximately 210,000 distinct CDR3 sequences, approximately 64% observed once, and the top ten hold 6% to 8.5%. Blood RNA was derived from unsorted whole blood, and germline DNA was extracted too. Sequenced material: peripheral blood. Source of these receptors: a woman aged 60-75 years with primary liver carcinoma and hepatitis B virus infection.

The rearrangement joins TRBV11-2 to TRBJ2-5; 15 bases map to TRBD2. This CDR3 region has 16 residues. Germline V gene data show CDR1 as SGHAT and CDR2 as FQNNGV. J was trimmed by 4 bases and V by 5 bases; bases with no gene match: 5. The DNA for the CDR3 is TGTGCCAGCAGCATATCGGGACTAGCGGGAGGAGAGACCCAGTACTTC. Protein sequence: CASSISGLAGGETQYF.

This clonotype was observed many times. The chain is built from TRBV7-8 and TRBJ2-3; D not resolved. The CDR3 runs 17 residues. V lost 5 bases and J lost 0, with 18 bases in between. Germline loops: CDR1 SGHVS, CDR2 FQNEAQ. CDR3 bases: TGTGCCAGCAGCACACCCTACCGCGAACCTAGCACAGATACGCAGTATTTT. This gives the protein CASSTPYREPSTDTQYF.

This clonotype was seen more than once but under ten times. This chain links TRBV30 with TRBJ1-6; TRBD1 might be the D (5 bases). The CDR3 is 14 amino acids. Trimming pared 4 bases from V and 4 bases from J, leaving 11 bases between. Germline V lookup: CDR1 GTSNPN, CDR2 SVGIG (reference sequence). This CDR3 reads CAWTPRGYNSPLHF. As DNA, the CDR3 is TGTGCCTGGACCCCGCGGGGGTATAATTCACCCCTCCACTTT.

This clonotype was detected a few times. The chain uses TRBV4-1 and TRBJ2-5; 10 bases agree with TRBD2. In germline, CDR1 is MGHRA, CDR2 YSYEKL. V was clipped by 0 bases and J by 4 bases; unmatched bases: 5. The CDR3 is made up of 16 amino acids. In nucleotides, the CDR3 is TGCGCCAGCAGCCAAGATTCAGCGGGAGGGCCAGAGACCCAGTACTTC. The encoded protein is CASSQDSAGGPETQYF.

In DNA, the CDR3 is TGTGCCTGGGGGTTGGGACTAGCGGGAGATGAGCAGTTCTTC. Its translation: CAWGLGLAGDEQFF. The J gene is TRBJ2-1, the V gene TRBV30, with 14 positions matching TRBD2. J gave up 8 bases and V 5 bases, and 5 bases lay outside the gene matches. The germline V gene encodes CDR1 GTSNPN and CDR2 SVGIG (reference sequence). CDR3 length: 14 amino acids.